This paragraph covers one T cell receptor (beta chain) sequence. This entry belongs to a study of blood T cell repertoires in COVID-19. As for the study in general: T cells, B-cell-depleted T cells, or PBMCs provided the cDNA or gDNA that served as material.

Source study methods: Reference gene primer amplification in the assay estimated nucleated cell counts. Generated by immunoSEQ multiplex PCR, the TCRdb table keeps only in-frame clones and is missing some. V, J and clone size were drawn from that table, and D and trimming were deduced from the DNA. The top ten clones hold over 1.1% of a sample with around 140,000 clones, almost 85% of them seen once. This clonotype was obtained from a man between 60 and 75 years old with acute or convalescent COVID-19. The sequenced material came from peripheral blood.

DNA for the CDR3: TGTGCCAGTAGCCCTAGCGGGGGGGCCAACAATGAGCAGTTCTTC. It codes for CASSPSGGANNEQFF. The chain combines TRBV19 with TRBJ2-1, with 12 nucleotides matching TRBD2. The trim removed 6 bases at V and 5 bases at J, leaving 5 bases unmatched. The CDR3 is 15 residues long. Germline V gene data show CDR1 as LNHDA and CDR2 as SQIVND (reference sequence).